The rows below give T cell receptor beta chains drawn from one sample of a study of read filtering for tumor transcriptome and immune sequencing. One entry per CDR3 protein, called by TCRdb with MiXCR from the reads. Of 20,000 or so distinct CDR3 sequences in the sample, about 22% were seen once. The sequenced sample was a population of CD138-negative cells sorted from bone marrow. The receptors shown here come from a donor aged 40 or over with multiple myeloma. CDR3s include the opening cysteine and the closing phenylalanine or tryptophan. A D gene is named only where the DNA matches it firmly. Only part of the rows carry a size: once, few, many, or a class if the clone is expanded.

>TRBV12-3/TRBV12-4|many|.|TRBJ2-2
CASSLESSGELFF
TGTGCCAGCAGTTTAGAGAGCTCCGGGGAGCTGTTTTTT
>TRBV5-4|many|TRBD1|TRBJ2-1
CASSLGQGSYNEQFF
TGTGCCAGCAGCCTGGGACAGGGATCCTACAATGAGCAGTTCTTC
>TRBV7-2|.|.|TRBJ1-1
CASSFGSTPEAFF
TGTGCCAGCAGCTTTGGTTCGACACCTGAAGCTTTCTTT
>TRBV11-2|.|TRBD1|TRBJ2-4
CASSLAPTGTKNIQYF
TGTGCCAGCAGCTTAGCCCCGACAGGGACCAAAAACATTCAGTACTTC
>TRBV10-3|.|TRBD1|TRBJ2-7
CAIWTGGEDEQYF
TGTGCCATTTGGACAGGGGGCGAAGACGAGCAGTACTTC
>TRBV6-6|many|TRBD1|TRBJ2-1
CASSLPTGNNEQFF
TGTGCCAGCAGTTTGCCGACAGGGAACAATGAGCAGTTCTTC
>TRBV7-9|many|TRBD1|TRBJ2-3
CASSPTRQGNPLTDTQYF
TGTGCCAGCAGCCCAACTAGACAGGGAAATCCCCTCACAGATACGCAGTATTTT
>TRBV7-9|few|.|TRBJ2-5
CASSLEWSRERETQYF
TGTGCCAGCAGCTTAGAGTGGTCGAGGGAACGGGAGACCCAGTACTTC
>TRBV5-6|.|TRBD1|TRBJ2-3
CASSAGTGMDTQYF
TGTGCCAGCAGCGCCGGGACAGGGATGGATACGCAGTATTTT
>TRBV5-1|.|TRBD1|TRBJ2-3
CASPRDRVPDTQYF
TGCGCCAGCCCTCGGGACAGGGTCCCAGATACGCAGTATTTT
>TRBV12-3/TRBV12-4|many|TRBD2|TRBJ2-3
CASRSGGFRTDTQYF
TGTGCCAGCAGAAGCGGGGGTTTTCGCACAGATACGCAGTATTTT
>TRBV6-2/TRBV6-3|.|.|TRBJ2-2
CASSLQGALTGELFF
TGTGCCAGCAGTCTACAGGGCGCTCTCACCGGGGAGCTGTTTTTT
>TRBV7-2|many|TRBD2|TRBJ2-5
CASSQRTSGGGTQYF
TGTGCCAGCAGCCAGAGGACTAGCGGGGGGGGGACCCAGTACTTC
>TRBV6-2/TRBV6-3|few|.|TRBJ1-5
CASSHRGLYQPQHF
TGTGCCAGCAGTCACCGGGGGCTCTATCAGCCCCAGCATTTT
>TRBV6-1|.|TRBD1|TRBJ1-2
CASSEEEGANCGYTF
TGTGCCAGCAGTGAAGAGGAGGGGGCGAACTGTGGCTACACCTTC
>TRBV5-1|many|TRBD1|TRBJ2-1
CASRPFDTGGNEQFF
TGCGCCAGCCGCCCCTTTGATACAGGGGGCAATGAGCAGTTCTTC
>TRBV20-1|many|TRBD2|TRBJ2-7
CSARVASGLYEQYF
TGCAGTGCTAGAGTGGCTAGCGGGCTTTACGAGCAGTACTTC
>TRBV7-9|few|.|TRBJ2-3
CASSYGGVPDTQYF
TGTGCCAGCAGCTACGGGGGAGTCCCAGATACGCAGTATTTT
>TRBV11-2|many|.|TRBJ2-2
CASSLGAMAGELFF
TGTGCCAGCAGCTTAGGTGCGATGGCCGGGGAGCTGTTTTTT
>TRBV3-1|.|TRBD2|TRBJ2-7
CASSPTSGGSYEQYF
TGTGCCAGCAGCCCGACTAGCGGGGGCTCCTACGAGCAGTACTTC
>TRBV12-5|.|.|TRBJ2-5
CASGPSTGCRETQYF
TGTGCTAGTGGTCCAAGCACAGGGTGTCGGGAGACCCAGTACTTC
>TRBV6-1|few|.|TRBJ2-2
CASSEYSTGELFF
TGTGCCAGCAGTGAATACTCCACCGGGGAGCTGTTTTTT
>TRBV28|.|.|TRBJ2-4
CASAGENIQYF
TGTGCCAGTGCCGGAGAAAACATTCAGTACTTC
>TRBV5-1|.|TRBD1|TRBJ1-6
CASSLGTGDHSPLYF
TGCGCCAGCAGTTTGGGGACAGGGGATCACTCACCCCTCTACTTT
>TRBV2|.|.|TRBJ2-2
CASKISGELFF
TGTGCCAGCAAAATATCCGGGGAGCTGTTTTTT
>TRBV27|many|TRBD2|TRBJ2-3
CASSLNRASGADTQYF
TGTGCCAGCAGTTTAAACCGAGCTAGCGGGGCAGATACGCAGTATTTT
>TRBV19|many|.|TRBJ2-3
CASSISLDSDTQYF
TGTGCCAGTAGTATATCCCTAGACTCAGATACGCAGTATTTT
>TRBV7-6|many|.|TRBJ1-5
CASSIGHLNQPQHF
TGTGCCAGCAGCATAGGACACCTTAATCAGCCCCAGCATTTT
>TRBV7-8|few|.|TRBJ1-4
CASSFGRLSEKLFF
TGTGCCAGCAGCTTCGGGAGGTTAAGTGAAAAACTGTTTTTT
>TRBV20-1|many|.|TRBJ2-2
CSARDRAGTGELFF
TGCAGTGCTAGAGACAGGGCGGGAACCGGGGAGCTGTTTTTT
>TRBV5-1|few|.|TRBJ2-7
CASSFLRGDRRHYEQYF
TGCGCCAGCAGCTTCCTCCGGGGGGACAGAAGACACTACGAGCAGTACTTC
>TRBV27|many|.|TRBJ2-3
CASSLWARVSGDTQYF
TGTGCCAGCAGTTTATGGGCCAGGGTAAGCGGAGATACGCAGTATTTT
>TRBV4-2|.|.|TRBJ1-5
CASSQAEGQPQHF
TGTGCCAGCAGCCAAGCGGAGGGGCAGCCCCAGCATTTT
>TRBV19|many|TRBD2|TRBJ2-1
CASSIGLADYNEQFF
TGTGCCAGTAGTATAGGACTAGCGGACTACAATGAGCAGTTCTTC
>TRBV3-1|.|.|TRBJ2-5
CASSQGSAGAQETQYF
TGTGCCAGCAGCCAGGGCTCGGCGGGGGCTCAAGAGACCCAGTACTTC
>TRBV7-6|few|.|TRBJ2-7
CASSRGPGFGQYF
TGTGCCAGCAGCCGAGGGCCGGGGTTTGGGCAGTACTTC
>TRBV2|.|.|TRBJ2-1
CASSIQGKTYNEQFF
TGTGCCAGCAGTATACAGGGTAAAACCTACAATGAGCAGTTCTTC
>TRBV2|many|.|TRBJ1-1
CASSGSRVTEAFF
TGTGCCAGCAGTGGGAGCAGGGTCACTGAAGCTTTCTTT
>TRBV9|.|.|TRBJ1-1
CASSVRRGGEAFF
TGTGCCAGCAGCGTACGAAGGGGGGGTGAAGCTTTCTTT
>TRBV5-1|many|TRBD1|TRBJ2-5
CASSTGEETQYF
TGCGCCAGCAGCACAGGGGAAGAGACCCAGTACTTC
>TRBV7-9|.|TRBD1|TRBJ2-1
CVSSPLTGELNEQFF
TGTGTCAGCAGCCCACTGACAGGGGAGCTCAATGAGCAGTTCTTC
>TRBV6-1|.|TRBD1|TRBJ1-2
CASSVNRGDGYTF
TGTGCCAGCAGTGTAAACAGGGGAGATGGCTACACCTTC
>TRBV10-3|few|.|TRBJ2-3
CAISESKGGTDTQYF
TGTGCCATCAGTGAGTCGAAGGGGGGGACAGATACGCAGTATTTT
>TRBV28|many|TRBD1|TRBJ2-6
CASSSQGEAGANVLTF
TGTGCCAGCAGTTCACAGGGGGAAGCTGGGGCCAACGTCCTGACTTTC
>TRBV14|many|.|TRBJ1-4
CASSDRTYDEKLFF
TGTGCCAGCAGCGACAGGACTTACGATGAAAAACTGTTTTTT
>TRBV2|many|TRBD2|TRBJ2-3
CASSLAGGAPSTDTQYF
TGTGCCAGCAGTCTAGCGGGGGGGGCCCCGAGCACAGATACGCAGTATTTT
>TRBV2|.|TRBD2|TRBJ2-5
CASSPLAGGRKTQYF
TGTGCCAGCAGTCCACTAGCGGGGGGGCGAAAGACCCAGTACTTC
>TRBV29-1|.|.|TRBJ2-1
CSVVDGYSYNWQFF
TGCAGCGTTGTCGACGGGTACTCCTACAATTGGCAGTTCTTC
>TRBV6-1|many|.|TRBJ2-5
CASSVAGNYQETQYF
TGTGCCAGCAGTGTGGCAGGGAATTACCAAGAGACCCAGTACTTC
>TRBV6-5|many|TRBD1|TRBJ2-5
CASSYVGQQETQYF
TGTGCCAGCAGTTACGTGGGACAGCAAGAGACCCAGTACTTC
>TRBV10-2|many|.|TRBJ2-5
CASSEIQETQYF
TGCGCCAGCAGTGAGATCCAAGAGACCCAGTACTTC
>TRBV12-3/TRBV12-4|.|.|TRBJ1-1
CASSFARERAFF
TGTGCCAGCAGTTTTGCCAGGGAAAGGGCTTTCTTT
>TRBV6-6|few|TRBD2|TRBJ2-5
CASSYSVAGRAETQYF
TGTGCCAGCAGTTACTCGGTAGCGGGGAGGGCAGAGACCCAGTACTTC
>TRBV7-2|.|.|TRBJ2-3
CASSLGGVLMDTQYF
TGTGCCAGCAGCTTAGGCGGGGTTCTAATGGATACGCAGTATTTT